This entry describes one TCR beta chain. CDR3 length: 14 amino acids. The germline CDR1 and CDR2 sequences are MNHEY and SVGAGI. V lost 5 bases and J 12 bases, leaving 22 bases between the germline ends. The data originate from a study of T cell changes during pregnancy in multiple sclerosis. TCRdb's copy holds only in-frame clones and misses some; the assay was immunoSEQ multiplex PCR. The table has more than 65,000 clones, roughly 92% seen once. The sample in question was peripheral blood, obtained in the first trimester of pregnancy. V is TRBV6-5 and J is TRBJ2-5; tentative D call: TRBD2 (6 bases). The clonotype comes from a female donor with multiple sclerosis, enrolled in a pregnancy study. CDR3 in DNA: TGTGCCAGCAGTCAGACAGCCGCAGGGACTGCGAAGTACTTC. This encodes CASSQTAAGTAKYF.